The following is a T cell receptor beta chain sequence with its context. Its antigen remains unidentified. Genomic DNA for unsorted samples was obtained from about 90 million PBMCs. The source of the sample is a study of shared clonotypes between healthy human individuals. Study findings and constraints: An anticipated effect of sequencing depth on clonotype sharing among donors was recognized.

Authors' processing steps: Because ImmunoSEQ provided only junction sequences with no quality scores, the filtering differed. Clones were read by immunoSEQ multiplex PCR, and TCRdb kept only the in-frame ones, dropping some. The V and J calls and clone size were taken over from that table, and D and trimming were inferred from the DNA. The sample gives about 510,000 clones, less than 85% of which show up once; 10% to 15% is in the top ten. This CDR3 is 15 amino acids long. Germline V lookup: CDR1 SGHRS, CDR2 YFSETQ. The J segment lost 5 bases and the V segment lost 4 bases, leaving 7 bases of the junction unmatched.

Input material: PBMCs. This chain connects TRBV5-1 to TRBJ2-1; 9 bases match TRBD1. The receptor was isolated from a woman aged 40 to 50 in good health. Some clones in this sample may be carry-over from other donors' samples. This CDR3 reads CASSQGQGSHNEQFF. CDR3 nucleotides: TGCGCCAGCAGCCAGGGACAGGGCTCTCACAATGAGCAGTTCTTC.